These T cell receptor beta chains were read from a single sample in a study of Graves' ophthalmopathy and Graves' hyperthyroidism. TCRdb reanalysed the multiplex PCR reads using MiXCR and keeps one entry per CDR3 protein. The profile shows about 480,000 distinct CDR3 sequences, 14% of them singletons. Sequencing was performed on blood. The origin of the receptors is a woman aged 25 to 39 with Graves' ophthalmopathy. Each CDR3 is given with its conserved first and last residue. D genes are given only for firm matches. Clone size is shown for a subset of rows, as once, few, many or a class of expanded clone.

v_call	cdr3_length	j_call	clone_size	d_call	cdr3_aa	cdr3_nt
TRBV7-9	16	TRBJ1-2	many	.	CASSSNSGPSASGYTF	TGTGCCAGCAGCAGCAACTCGGGACCCTCGGCGAGTGGCTACACCTTC
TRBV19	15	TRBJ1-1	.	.	CASSPQTGLNTEAFF	TGTGCCAGTAGTCCCCAGACAGGACTGAACACTGAAGCTTTCTTT
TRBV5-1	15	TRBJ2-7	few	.	CASAPRDGVSYEQYF	TGCGCCAGCGCCCCCCGGGACGGGGTCTCCTACGAGCAGTACTTC
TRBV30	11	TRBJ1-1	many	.	CAWTLGTEAFF	TGTGCCTGGACACTCGGGACTGAAGCTTTCTTT
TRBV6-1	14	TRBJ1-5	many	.	CASSLDKSVRPQHF	TGTGCCAGCAGTCTGGACAAGTCCGTGAGGCCCCAGCATTTT
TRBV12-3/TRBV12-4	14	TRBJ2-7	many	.	CASTQSGAAYEQYF	TGTGCCAGCACCCAGTCCGGGGCGGCCTACGAGCAGTACTTC
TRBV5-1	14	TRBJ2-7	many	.	CASSFVPSSYEQYF	TGCGCCAGCAGCTTCGTACCGAGCTCCTACGAGCAGTACTTC
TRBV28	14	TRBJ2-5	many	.	CASSRSGVPETQYF	TGTGCCAGCAGCCGCTCGGGGGTCCCAGAGACCCAGTACTTC
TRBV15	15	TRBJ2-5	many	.	CATSRDPTIEETQYF	TGTGCCACCAGCAGAGATCCCACTATCGAGGAGACCCAGTACTTC
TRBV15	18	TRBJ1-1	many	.	CATSRDERIGSLNTEAFF	TGTGCCACCAGCAGAGATGAACGGATAGGCAGCTTGAACACTGAAGCTTTCTTT
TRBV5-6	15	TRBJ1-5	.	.	CASSKQAGYNQPQHF	TGTGCCAGCAGCAAACAGGCGGGATACAATCAGCCCCAGCATTTT
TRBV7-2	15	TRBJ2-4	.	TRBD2	CASSPLAGGKNIQYF	TGTGCCAGCAGCCCGTTAGCGGGGGGCAAAAACATTCAGTACTTC
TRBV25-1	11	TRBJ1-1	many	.	CASSVASEAFF	TGTGCCAGCAGTGTGGCGAGTGAAGCTTTCTTT
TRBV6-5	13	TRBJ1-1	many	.	CASSIPINTEAFF	TGTGCCAGCAGTATACCGATTAACACTGAAGCTTTCTTT
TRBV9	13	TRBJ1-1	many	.	CASSRGHNTEAFF	TGTGCCAGCAGCCGAGGACACAACACTGAAGCTTTCTTT
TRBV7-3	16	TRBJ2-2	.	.	CASSLSVLTNTGELFF	TGTGCCAGCAGCTTATCGGTGTTAACTAACACCGGGGAGCTGTTTTTT
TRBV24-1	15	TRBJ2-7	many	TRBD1	CATSDWTGSSHEQYF	TGTGCCACCAGTGATTGGACAGGGAGTTCCCACGAGCAGTACTTC
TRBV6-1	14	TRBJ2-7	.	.	CASRTRTATYEQYF	TGTGCCAGCAGGACAAGGACAGCAACCTACGAGCAGTACTTC
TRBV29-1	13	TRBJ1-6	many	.	CSVGREMHSPLHF	TGCAGCGTTGGCAGGGAAATGCATTCACCCCTCCACTTT
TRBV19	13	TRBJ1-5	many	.	CASSRGSNQPQHF	TGTGCCAGTAGTCGGGGTAGCAATCAGCCCCAGCATTTT
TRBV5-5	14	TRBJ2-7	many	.	CASSLYMSSYEQYF	TGTGCCAGCAGCTTGTATATGAGCTCCTACGAGCAGTACTTC
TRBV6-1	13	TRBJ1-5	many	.	CASREGSNQPQHF	TGTGCCAGCAGGGAGGGAAGCAATCAGCCCCAGCATTTT
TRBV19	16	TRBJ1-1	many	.	CASSIKLRGKNTEAFF	TGTGCCAGTAGTATTAAATTGAGAGGGAAGAACACTGAAGCTTTCTTT
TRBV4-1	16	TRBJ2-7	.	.	CASSQVGTVSSYEQYF	TGCGCCAGCAGCCAAGTCGGGACGGTTAGCTCCTACGAGCAGTACTTC
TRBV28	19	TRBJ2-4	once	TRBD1	CASSLFGTGGVLAKNVQYF	TGTGCCAGCAGTTTATTTGGGACAGGGGGTGTCCTTGCCAAAAACGTTCAGTACTTC
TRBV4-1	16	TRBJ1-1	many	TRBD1	CASSPRGWAMNTEAFF	TGCGCCAGCAGCCCCAGGGGGTGGGCCATGAACACTGAAGCTTTCTTT
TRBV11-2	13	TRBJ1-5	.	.	CASSLGLGSPQHF	TGTGCCAGCAGCTTGGGGCTGGGTTCGCCCCAGCATTTT
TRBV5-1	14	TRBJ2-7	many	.	CASSLDQTTYEQYF	TGCGCCAGCAGCTTGGATCAGACGACCTACGAGCAGTACTTC
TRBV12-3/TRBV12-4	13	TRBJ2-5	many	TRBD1	CASRTGTVETQYF	TGTGCCAGCAGAACCGGGACAGTTGAGACCCAGTACTTC
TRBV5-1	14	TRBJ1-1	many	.	CASSWGGANTEAFF	TGCGCCAGCAGCTGGGGAGGCGCGAACACTGAAGCTTTCTTT
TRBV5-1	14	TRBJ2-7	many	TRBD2	CASSLGLANYEQYF	TGCGCCAGCAGCTTGGGACTAGCGAATTACGAGCAGTACTTC
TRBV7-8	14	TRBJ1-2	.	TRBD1	CASSSDRAYYGYTF	TGTGCCAGCAGCTCGGACAGGGCTTACTATGGCTACACCTTC
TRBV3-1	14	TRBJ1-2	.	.	CASSQGGRMDGYTF	TGTGCCAGCAGCCAAGGGGGGCGCATGGATGGCTACACCTTC